This T cell receptor (beta chain) was recorded in a study of cytomegalovirus exposure and HLA in healthy donors. Germline assignment: CDR1 SGHRS and CDR2 YFSETQ. The CDR3 is 14 amino acids. V was trimmed by 7 bases and J by 4 bases, leaving 15 bases between them. The PCR was carried out with 60 Vbeta primers and 13 Jbeta primers. Measured with immunoSEQ multiplex PCR; TCRdb has only the in-frame clones, and not every one. The table has around 190,000 clones, approximately 79% seen once. Regarding the study as a whole: An apparent linkage of common viral pathogens to several of the most significant clusters emerged in a later analysis. When presence/absence was analysed, sequencing depth was taken to be roughly uniform across donors. It was approximately 160 TCR beta chains that were listed as cytomegalovirus-associated.

In regard to this clone: Its antigen is currently unknown.

The receptor was isolated from a woman aged 18 to 35 in good health and CMV-seronegative. The chain joins TRBV5-1 to TRBJ1-3, with D possibly matching TRBD1 (5 bases). Sequencing used PBMCs. CDR3 nucleotides: TGCGCCAGCGGAGAGCAGGGCTCCGGAAACACCATATATTTT. Its protein product is CASGEQGSGNTIYF.